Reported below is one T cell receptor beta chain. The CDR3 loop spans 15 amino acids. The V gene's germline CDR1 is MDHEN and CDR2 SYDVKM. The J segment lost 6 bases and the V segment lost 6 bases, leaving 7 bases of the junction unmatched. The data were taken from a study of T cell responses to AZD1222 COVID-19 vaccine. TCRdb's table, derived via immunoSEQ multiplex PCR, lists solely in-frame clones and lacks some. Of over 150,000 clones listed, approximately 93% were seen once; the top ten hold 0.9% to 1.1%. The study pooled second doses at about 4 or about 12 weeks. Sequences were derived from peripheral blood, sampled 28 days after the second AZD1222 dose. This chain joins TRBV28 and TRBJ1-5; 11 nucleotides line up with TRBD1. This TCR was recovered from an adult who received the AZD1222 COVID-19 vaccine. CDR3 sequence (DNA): TGTGCCAGCAGGGAGGGACAGGGGGGAGTTCAGCCCCAGCATTTT. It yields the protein CASREGQGGVQPQHF.